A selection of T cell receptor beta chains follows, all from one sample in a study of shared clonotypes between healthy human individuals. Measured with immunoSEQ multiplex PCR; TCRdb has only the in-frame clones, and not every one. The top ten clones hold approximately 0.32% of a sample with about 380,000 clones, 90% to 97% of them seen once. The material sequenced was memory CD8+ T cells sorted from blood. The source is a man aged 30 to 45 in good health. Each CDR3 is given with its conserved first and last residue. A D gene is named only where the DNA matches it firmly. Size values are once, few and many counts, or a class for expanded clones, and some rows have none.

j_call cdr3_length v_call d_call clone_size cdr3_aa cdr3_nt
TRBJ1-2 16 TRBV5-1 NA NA CASSPSTRGRFLGYTF TGCGCCAGCAGCCCATCAACTCGGGGTCGGTTCCTCGGCTACACCTTC
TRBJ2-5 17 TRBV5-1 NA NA CASSLALGIRFQETQYF TGCGCCAGCAGCTTGGCCTTGGGTATCCGATTTCAAGAGACCCAGTACTTC
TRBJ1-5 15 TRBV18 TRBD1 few CASSPVGGAGQPQHF TGTGCCAGCTCACCGGTAGGGGGCGCGGGGCAGCCCCAGCATTTT
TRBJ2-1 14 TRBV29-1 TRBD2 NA CSVVSGTSNNEQFF TGCAGCGTTGTATCCGGGACTAGCAACAATGAGCAGTTCTTC
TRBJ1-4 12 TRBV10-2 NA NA CASSQGPEKLFF TGCGCCAGTTCACAGGGTCCGGAAAAACTGTTTTTT
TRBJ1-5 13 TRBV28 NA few CASSADSRRPQHF TGTGCCAGCAGTGCGGACTCCCGCAGGCCCCAGCATTTT
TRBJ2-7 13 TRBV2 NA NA CASSRDGAYEQYF TGTGCCAGCAGCCGGGACGGGGCCTACGAGCAGTACTTC
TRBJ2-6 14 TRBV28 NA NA CASLDQAGANVLTF TGTGCCAGCCTCGACCAGGCTGGGGCCAACGTCCTGACTTTC
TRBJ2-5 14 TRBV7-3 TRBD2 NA CASSLSSGQETQYF TGTGCCAGCAGCTTATCTAGCGGGCAAGAGACCCAGTACTTC
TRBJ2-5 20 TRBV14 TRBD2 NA CASSKGGLAGGLKTQETQYF TGTGCCAGCAGCAAGGGTGGACTAGCGGGAGGGCTCAAGACCCAAGAGACCCAGTACTTC
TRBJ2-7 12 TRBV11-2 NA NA CASSLAGDEQYF TGTGCCAGCAGCTTAGCGGGAGACGAGCAGTACTTC
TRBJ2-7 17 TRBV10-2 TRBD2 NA CASSGVLAGTSYYEQYF TGCGCCAGCAGTGGAGTACTAGCGGGTACGTCCTACTACGAGCAGTACTTC
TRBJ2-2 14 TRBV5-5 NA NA CASSLGRDTGELFF TGTGCCAGCAGCTTGGGCCGGGACACCGGGGAGCTGTTTTTT
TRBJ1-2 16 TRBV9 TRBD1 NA CASSPRTGHLNYGYTF TGTGCCAGCAGCCCAAGGACAGGGCACCTTAACTATGGCTACACCTTC
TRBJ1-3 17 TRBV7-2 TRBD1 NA CASSLGMDRATGNTIYF TGTGCCAGCAGCCTCGGTATGGACAGGGCCACTGGAAACACCATATATTTT
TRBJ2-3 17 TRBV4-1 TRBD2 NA CASSQGGLAGLTDTQYF TGCGCCAGCAGCCAGGGGGGACTAGCGGGCCTCACAGATACGCAGTATTTT
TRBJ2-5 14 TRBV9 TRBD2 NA CASSVWEGRETQYF TGTGCCAGCAGCGTATGGGAGGGGCGAGAGACCCAGTACTTC
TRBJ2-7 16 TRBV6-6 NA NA CASSYRNYSLSYEQYF TGTGCCAGCAGTTATCGTAATTACAGCCTCTCCTACGAGCAGTACTTC
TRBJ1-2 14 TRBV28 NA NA CASVGRLLMGGYTF TGTGCCAGCGTCGGCAGGTTACTGATGGGGGGCTACACCTTC
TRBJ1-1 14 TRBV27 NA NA CASSLGRVNTEAFF TGTGCCAGCAGTCTTGGACGGGTGAACACTGAAGCTTTCTTT